This T cell receptor beta chain was sequenced during a study of metastatic and nonmetastatic thyroid tumors. All patients reached thyroid surgery having received no treatment beforehand. TCRdb reprocessed the PCR reads using MiXCR. The top ten clones hold less than 9.5% of a sample with roughly 59,000 clones, around 16% of them seen once. Germline V gives CDR1 MNHEY, CDR2 SVGEGT. The CDR3 contains 16 residues. V lost 4 bases and J lost 1; bases outside the gene matches: 7. This clone was seen ten or more times. Its specificity is not known. Study results and limitations: Within blood and tumor, benign nodules reportedly had significantly lower TCR beta diversity than malignant thyroid tumors did.

The V call is TRBV6-2 or TRBV6-3, the J call TRBJ2-3, with 8 bases matching TRBD2. Sequenced: blood. The TCR originated in a male donor with papillary thyroid cancer or a benign thyroid nodule (not recorded which). Some clones in this sample may be carry-over from other donors' samples. The CDR3 region is CASSSMPGGGTDTQYF. In nucleotides, the CDR3 is TGTGCCAGCAGTTCTATGCCGGGGGGGGGCACAGATACGCAGTATTTT.